Listed below are T cell receptor beta chains from one sample, sequenced in a study of T cells in Graves' hyperthyroidism and ophthalmopathy. TCRdb fed the multiplex PCR reads into MiXCR, producing one record per CDR3 protein. In the table there are around 350,000 distinct CDR3 sequences, about 18% of which are singletons. The specimen sequenced was blood. The receptors here all came from a woman aged 18-29 years with Graves' hyperthyroidism. Both conserved end residues are part of each CDR3. The D gene is left open where the match is weak. The size field is filled for only some rows; it gives once, few, many or a size class.

V,size,J,D,CDR3,DNA
TRBV10-2,many,TRBJ2-7,.,CASSESRVPQYF,TGCGCCAGCAGTGAGTCGCGGGTCCCTCAGTACTTC
TRBV27,.,TRBJ1-2,TRBD1,CASSLNAGGLDGYTF,TGTGCCAGCAGTTTAAACGCAGGGGGCTTGGATGGCTACACCTTC
TRBV13,many,TRBJ1-2,TRBD1,CASSLGLPRQGADGYTF,TGTGCCAGCAGCTTAGGCCTCCCGAGACAGGGGGCGGATGGCTACACCTTC
TRBV20-1,many,TRBJ1-1,.,CSARRTGRNTEAFF,TGCAGTGCTAGAAGGACGGGGAGGAACACTGAAGCTTTCTTT
TRBV28,many,TRBJ1-2,.,CASSLRGLTLGYTF,TGTGCCAGCAGTTTGCGGGGCCTTACCCTCGGCTACACCTTC
TRBV28,.,TRBJ1-5,.,CASRSGASQHQPKHF,TGTGCCAGCCGCAGCGGGGCTTCGCAACATCAGCCCAAGCATTTT
TRBV6-1,.,TRBJ2-7,.,CASTPPPGLSRYEQYF,TGTGCCAGCACCCCACCCCCGGGACTGTCGAGATACGAGCAGTACTTC
TRBV3-1,few,TRBJ2-2,.,CASSQDNGGELFF,TGTGCCAGCAGCCAAGATAACGGCGGGGAGCTGTTTTTT
TRBV12-3/TRBV12-4,many,TRBJ2-7,.,CASSFLSEYEQYF,TGTGCCAGCAGTTTCCTATCAGAGTACGAGCAGTACTTC
TRBV5-1,many,TRBJ2-2,.,CASSLGPRAGELFF,TGCGCCAGCAGCTTGGGACCTAGGGCCGGGGAGCTGTTTTTT
TRBV11-2,.,TRBJ1-1,.,CASSPREGWNTEAFF,TGTGCCAGCAGCCCCCGGGAGGGTTGGAACACTGAAGCTTTCTTT
TRBV27,few,TRBJ2-5,TRBD1,CASSFSVGTAQETQYF,TGTGCCAGCAGTTTTTCGGTTGGGACAGCTCAAGAGACCCAGTACTTC
TRBV27,many,TRBJ1-5,.,CASSLRRPQHF,TGTGCCAGCAGTTTAAGACGGCCCCAGCATTTT
TRBV29-1,many,TRBJ2-2,TRBD1,CSVTGTGSTGELFF,TGCAGCGTTACCGGGACAGGGTCCACCGGGGAGCTGTTTTTT
TRBV3-1,many,TRBJ2-5,.,CASSQEAETQYF,TGTGCCAGCAGCCAAGAGGCTGAGACCCAGTACTTC
TRBV12-5,many,TRBJ1-1,.,CASGYSGTEAFF,TGTGCTAGTGGTTATTCGGGCACTGAAGCTTTCTTT
TRBV5-1,few,TRBJ1-5,.,CASSLALGPYSNQPQHF,TGCGCCAGCAGCTTGGCCCTCGGACCATATAGCAATCAGCCCCAGCATTTT
TRBV2,many,TRBJ1-2,TRBD1,CASTTGDGYTF,TGTGCCAGCACTACAGGGGATGGCTACACCTTC
TRBV6-1,many,TRBJ2-2,.,CASTHGVVTGELFF,TGTGCCAGCACCCACGGGGTAGTAACCGGGGAGCTGTTTTTT
TRBV11-2,.,TRBJ2-7,.,CASSLVAGTYEQYF,TGTGCCAGCAGCTTAGTCGCCGGGACCTACGAGCAGTACTTC
TRBV12-3/TRBV12-4,many,TRBJ1-2,.,CASSLVWAYLNYGYTF,TGTGCCAGCAGTTTGGTTTGGGCTTACTTAAACTATGGCTACACCTTC
TRBV5-1,.,TRBJ1-2,.,CASSFGWSGNYGYTF,TGCGCCAGCAGCTTTGGTTGGTCTGGGAACTATGGCTACACCTTC
TRBV12-5,many,TRBJ2-7,TRBD1,CASGSRDRSSYEQYF,TGTGCTAGTGGTAGCCGGGACAGGAGCTCCTACGAGCAGTACTTC
TRBV6-2/TRBV6-3,many,TRBJ2-5,.,CASSYSDGAKGTQYF,TGTGCCAGCAGTTACTCGGATGGGGCCAAGGGGACCCAGTACTTC
TRBV2,many,TRBJ2-5,.,CASEPPDDQYF,TGTGCCAGCGAACCCCCGGACGACCAGTACTTC
TRBV7-6,few,TRBJ1-4,.,CASSLARIGRGLVF,TGTGCCAGCAGCTTAGCGCGGATTGGCAGGGGATTAGTTTTT
TRBV12-3/TRBV12-4,many,TRBJ1-1,.,CASRPVWAEAFF,TGTGCCAGCAGGCCGGTGTGGGCTGAAGCTTTCTTT
TRBV4-1,many,TRBJ1-1,.,CASSQAPPPRPNTEAFF,TGCGCCAGCAGCCAAGCCCCTCCACCGAGGCCGAACACTGAAGCTTTCTTT
TRBV11-3,few,TRBJ1-1,TRBD1,CASSFRDREGEAFF,TGTGCCAGCAGCTTCCGGGACAGGGAGGGTGAAGCTTTCTTT
TRBV20-1,.,TRBJ2-7,.,CSASPVGATREQYF,TGCAGTGCTAGCCCCGTGGGGGCCACTAGGGAGCAGTACTTC
TRBV4-1,few,TRBJ1-3,.,CASSQVSRSGNTIYF,TGCGCCAGCAGCCAAGTCTCCCGCTCTGGAAACACCATATATTTT
TRBV12-3/TRBV12-4,.,TRBJ1-3,.,CASSRTGNTIYF,TGTGCCAGCAGTCGGACTGGAAACACCATATATTTT
TRBV7-3,many,TRBJ1-1,TRBD1,CASSSRVGTGSTEAFF,TGTGCCAGCAGCTCCCGGGTGGGGACAGGGAGCACTGAAGCTTTCTTT
TRBV12-3/TRBV12-4,many,TRBJ2-7,TRBD2,CASSLTSGASYEQYF,TGTGCCAGCAGTTTAACTAGCGGGGCTTCCTACGAGCAGTACTTC
TRBV3-1,.,TRBJ2-5,.,CASSQDNDSGTKETQYF,TGTGCCAGCAGCCAAGATAATGATAGCGGAACCAAAGAGACCCAGTACTTC
TRBV20-1,many,TRBJ2-5,.,CSALIISEETQYF,TGCAGTGCGCTTATTATAAGCGAAGAGACCCAGTACTTC
TRBV6-1,.,TRBJ1-2,.,CASSEPDRNYGYTF,TGTGCCAGCAGTGAGCCGGACAGAAACTATGGCTACACCTTC
TRBV30,.,TRBJ2-7,.,CAWSRGTRRDF,TGTGCCTGGAGTCGCGGGACGCGGCGAGACTTC
TRBV28,.,TRBJ2-5,.,CASRSVGTRETQYF,TGTGCCAGCAGGTCCGTCGGGACTCGGGAGACCCAGTACTTC
TRBV7-3,many,TRBJ1-1,TRBD1,CASSLYRGRNSEAFF,TGTGCCAGCAGCTTATATAGGGGGCGGAACTCTGAAGCTTTCTTT
TRBV20-1,many,TRBJ1-1,.,CSARDWELTTYEAFF,TGCAGTGCTAGAGATTGGGAGCTGACAACCTATGAAGCTTTCTTT
TRBV7-3,many,TRBJ2-7,.,CASSPIGQPAYEQYF,TGTGCCAGCAGCCCCATCGGGCAGCCAGCCTACGAGCAGTACTTC
TRBV15,many,TRBJ1-1,TRBD1,CATSREGQREAFF,TGTGCCACCAGCCGAGAGGGACAGAGAGAAGCTTTCTTT
TRBV12-3/TRBV12-4,.,TRBJ2-7,TRBD1,CASRETGGLSYEQYF,TGTGCCAGCAGGGAGACAGGGGGCCTTTCCTACGAGCAGTACTTC
TRBV7-9,few,TRBJ2-5,.,CASSPDLSETQYF,TGTGCCAGCAGCCCAGACCTTTCGGAGACCCAGTACTTC
TRBV12-3/TRBV12-4,many,TRBJ1-2,.,CASSFAFWGLSGHSLYGYTF,TGTGCCAGCAGTTTTGCGTTTTGGGGGCTCTCGGGACATTCCCTTTATGGCTACACCTTC
TRBV30,many,TRBJ2-5,.,CAWSLTEQETQYF,TGTGCCTGGAGTTTAACGGAACAAGAGACCCAGTACTTC
TRBV24-1,many,TRBJ1-5,.,CATSDSRDIYQPQHF,TGTGCCACCAGTGATTCTAGGGACATCTATCAGCCCCAGCATTTT
TRBV20-1,.,TRBJ1-1,.,CSPRRWGNTEAFF,TGCAGTCCCCGGCGCTGGGGGAACACTGAAGCTTTCTTT
TRBV6-1,.,TRBJ2-5,.,CASSADVGKETQYF,TGTGCCAGCAGTGCCGACGTGGGGAAAGAGACCCAGTACTTC
TRBV12-3/TRBV12-4,many,TRBJ2-7,.,CASSLVGGTYEQYF,TGTGCCAGCAGTTTAGTCGGGGGAACCTACGAGCAGTACTTC